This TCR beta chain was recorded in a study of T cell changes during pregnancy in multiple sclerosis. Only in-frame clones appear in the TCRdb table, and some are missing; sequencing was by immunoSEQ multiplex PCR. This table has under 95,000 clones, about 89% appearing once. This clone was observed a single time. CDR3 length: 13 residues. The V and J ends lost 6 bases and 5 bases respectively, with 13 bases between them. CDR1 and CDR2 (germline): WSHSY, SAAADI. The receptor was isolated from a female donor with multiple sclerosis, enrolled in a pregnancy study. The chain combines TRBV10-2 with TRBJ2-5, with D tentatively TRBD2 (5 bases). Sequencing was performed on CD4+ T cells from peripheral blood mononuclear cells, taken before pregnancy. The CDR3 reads CASSTSYRETQYF. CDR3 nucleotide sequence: TGCGCCAGCAGCACTAGTTATAGGGAGACCCAGTACTTC.